This T cell receptor (beta chain) was profiled in a study of CD8 T cells in ankylosing spondylitis. Study-wide results and caveats: Among TCR beta sequences, a motif of eight highly homologous variants appeared characteristic of ankylosing spondylitis blood. Disease-associated clones were reportedly significantly overrepresented in matched ankylosing spondylitis synovial fluid.

MiXCR was run by TCRdb on the 5' RACE reads, yielding one entry per CDR3 protein. This table holds 700,000 to 1,000,000 distinct CDR3 sequences, 12% found once. From germline, CDR1 is MNHEY and CDR2 SVGEGT. CDR3 length: 16 residues. Trimming left V 5 bases short and J 4 bases short, with 20 bases between. This clonotype was seen a handful of times. Its antigen is currently unknown. Material: blood, either unsorted or a sorted T cell fraction (not recorded which). V and J are TRBV6-2 or TRBV6-3 and TRBJ1-1, with a tentative D call TRBD1 (5 bases). This clonotype originated in a male donor with ankylosing spondylitis. The CDR3: CASSPLGASQGTEAFF. DNA for the CDR3: TGTGCCAGCAGTCCCCTGGGAGCGTCTCAGGGCACTGAAGCTTTCTTT.